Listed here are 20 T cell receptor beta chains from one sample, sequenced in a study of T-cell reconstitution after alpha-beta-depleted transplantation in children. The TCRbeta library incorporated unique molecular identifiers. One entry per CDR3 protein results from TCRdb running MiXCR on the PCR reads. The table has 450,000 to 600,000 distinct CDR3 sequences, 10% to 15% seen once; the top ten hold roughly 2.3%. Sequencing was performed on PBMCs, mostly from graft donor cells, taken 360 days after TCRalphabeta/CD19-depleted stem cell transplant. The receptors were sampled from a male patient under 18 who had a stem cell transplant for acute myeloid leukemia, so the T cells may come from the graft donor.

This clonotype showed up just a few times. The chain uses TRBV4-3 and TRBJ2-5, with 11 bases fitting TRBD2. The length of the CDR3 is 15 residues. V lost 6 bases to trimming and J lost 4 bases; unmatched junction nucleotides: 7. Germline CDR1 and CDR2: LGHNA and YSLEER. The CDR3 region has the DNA TGCGCCAGCAGTTCAACCGGGACTAGCGGAGAGACCCAGTACTTC. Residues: CASSSTGTSGETQYF.

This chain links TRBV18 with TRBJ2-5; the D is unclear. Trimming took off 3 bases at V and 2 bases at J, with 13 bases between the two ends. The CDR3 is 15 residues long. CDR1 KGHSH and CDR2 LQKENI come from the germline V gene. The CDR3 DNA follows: TGTGCCAGCTCACCGCTCCGGCACACACAAGAGACCCAGTACTTC. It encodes CASSPLRHTQETQYF.

The CDR3 DNA sequence: TGTGCCAGCAGTTTATGGCGGGAGGGCCGTACCGGGGAGCTGTTTTTT. Residues: CASSLWREGRTGELFF. This sequence joins TRBV28 and TRBJ2-2; 9 bases match TRBD2. Trimming cost V 0 bases and J 5 bases; bases outside gene matches: 4. Germline CDR1 is MDHEN and CDR2 is SYDVKM. This CDR3 is 16 amino acids long. Full variable domain (outside the CDR3, taken from reference TRBV28 and TRBJ2-2): DVKVTQSSRYLVKRTGEKVFLECVQDMDHENMFWYRQDPGLGLRLIYFSYDVKMKEKGDIPEGYSVSREKKERFSLILESASTNQTSMYLCASSLWREGRTGELFFGEGSRLTVL.

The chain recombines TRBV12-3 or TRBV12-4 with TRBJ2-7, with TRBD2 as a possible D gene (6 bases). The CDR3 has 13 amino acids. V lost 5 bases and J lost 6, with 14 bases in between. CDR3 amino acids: CASSLREWSEQYF. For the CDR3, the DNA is TGTGCCAGCAGTCTCCGGGAGTGGAGCGAGCAGTACTTC.

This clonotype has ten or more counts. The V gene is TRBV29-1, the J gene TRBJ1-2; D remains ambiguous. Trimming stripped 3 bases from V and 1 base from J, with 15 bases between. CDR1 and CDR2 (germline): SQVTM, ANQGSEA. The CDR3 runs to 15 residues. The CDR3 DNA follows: TGCAGCGTTGATGGTTCCAGTCTTTATAACTATGGCTACACCTTC. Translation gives CSVDGSSLYNYGYTF.

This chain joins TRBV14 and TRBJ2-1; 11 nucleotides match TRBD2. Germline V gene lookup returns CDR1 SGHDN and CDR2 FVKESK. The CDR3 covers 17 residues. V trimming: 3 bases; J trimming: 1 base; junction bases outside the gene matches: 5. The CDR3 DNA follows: TGTGCCAGCAGCCACGGCGGACTAGCGGGTTCCTACAATGAGCAGTTCTTC. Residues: CASSHGGLAGSYNEQFF.

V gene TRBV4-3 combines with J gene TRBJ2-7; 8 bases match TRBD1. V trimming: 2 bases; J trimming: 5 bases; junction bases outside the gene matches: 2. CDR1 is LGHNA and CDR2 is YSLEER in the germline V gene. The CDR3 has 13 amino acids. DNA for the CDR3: TGCGCCAGCAGCCAACTGACAGGGGACGAGCAGTACTTC. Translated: CASSQLTGDEQYF.

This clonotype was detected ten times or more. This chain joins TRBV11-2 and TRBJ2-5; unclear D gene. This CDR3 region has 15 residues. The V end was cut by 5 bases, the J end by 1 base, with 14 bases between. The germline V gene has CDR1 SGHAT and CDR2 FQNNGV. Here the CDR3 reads CASSGIVWGQETQYF. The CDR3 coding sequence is TGTGCCAGCAGCGGGATTGTGTGGGGCCAAGAGACCCAGTACTTC.

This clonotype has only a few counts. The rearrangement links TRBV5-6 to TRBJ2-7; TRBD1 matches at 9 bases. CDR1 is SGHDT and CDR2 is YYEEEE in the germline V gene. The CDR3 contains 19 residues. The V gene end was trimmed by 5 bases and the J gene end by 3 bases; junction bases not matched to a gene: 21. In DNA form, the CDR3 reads TGTGCCAGCAGGCGGAGGTACGGGACAGGGACCCTATTTAGCTACGAGCAGTACTTC. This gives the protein CASRRRYGTGTLFSYEQYF.

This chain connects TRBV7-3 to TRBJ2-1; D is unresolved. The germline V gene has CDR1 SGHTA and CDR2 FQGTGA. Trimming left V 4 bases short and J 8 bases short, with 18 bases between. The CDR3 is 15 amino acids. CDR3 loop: CASSSRDLRRDEQFF. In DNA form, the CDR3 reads TGTGCCAGCAGCTCCCGCGATTTGAGGCGCGATGAGCAGTTCTTC.

The CDR3 is CASSQSEIEQYF. As DNA, the CDR3 is TGCGCCAGCAGTCAATCGGAGATCGAGCAGTACTTC. J is TRBJ2-7 and V is TRBV23-1, with unresolved D. TRBV23-1 is marked as an open reading frame, function uncertain. The CDR3 loop spans 12 amino acids. Trimming cost V 0 bases and J 6 bases, with 6 bases left between them.

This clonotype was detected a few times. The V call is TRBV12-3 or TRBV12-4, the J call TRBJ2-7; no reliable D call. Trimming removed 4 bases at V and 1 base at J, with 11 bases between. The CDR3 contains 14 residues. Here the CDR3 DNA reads TGTGCCAGCAGTTCGCTACCAATTTCCTACGAGCAGTACTTC. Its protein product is CASSSLPISYEQYF.

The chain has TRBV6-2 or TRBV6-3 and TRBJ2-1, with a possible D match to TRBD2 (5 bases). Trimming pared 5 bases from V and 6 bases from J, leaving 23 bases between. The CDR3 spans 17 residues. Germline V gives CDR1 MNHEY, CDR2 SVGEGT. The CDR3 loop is CASSPISGSGVGNEQFF. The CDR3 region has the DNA TGTGCCAGCAGTCCTATTTCGGGGAGTGGGGTGGGCAATGAGCAGTTCTTC.

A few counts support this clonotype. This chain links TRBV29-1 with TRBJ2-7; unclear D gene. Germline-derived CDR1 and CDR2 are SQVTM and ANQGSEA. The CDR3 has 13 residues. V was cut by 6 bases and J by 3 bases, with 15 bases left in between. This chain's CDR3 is CSVLYLPRYEQYF. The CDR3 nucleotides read TGCAGCGTCCTATACCTCCCCCGCTACGAGCAGTACTTC.

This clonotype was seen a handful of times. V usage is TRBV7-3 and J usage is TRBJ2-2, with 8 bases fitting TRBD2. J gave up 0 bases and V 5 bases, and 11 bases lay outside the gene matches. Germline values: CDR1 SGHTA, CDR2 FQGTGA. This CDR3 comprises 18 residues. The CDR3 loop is CASSPGPAGATNTGELFF. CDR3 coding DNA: TGTGCCAGCAGCCCGGGACCAGCGGGAGCGACGAACACCGGGGAGCTGTTTTTT.

The CDR3 coding sequence is TGTGCCTGGACCTTACCCGGACAGGGAGGTTTGCCATACAATGAGCAGTTCTTC. Amino acids: CAWTLPGQGGLPYNEQFF. The chain combines TRBV30 with TRBJ2-1; 8 bases match TRBD1. The CDR3 has 18 amino acids. V was pared by 4 bases and J by 4 bases, with 18 bases of the junction left unmatched. Germline values: CDR1 GTSNPN, CDR2 SVGIG (reference sequence).

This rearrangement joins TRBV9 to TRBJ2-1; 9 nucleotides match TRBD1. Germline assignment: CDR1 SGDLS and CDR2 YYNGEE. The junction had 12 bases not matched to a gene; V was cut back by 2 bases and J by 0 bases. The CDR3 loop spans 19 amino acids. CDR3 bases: TGTGCCAGCAGCGTCAGTCCCGGGACAGGGCTTTCCTCCTACAATGAGCAGTTCTTC. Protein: CASSVSPGTGLSSYNEQFF.

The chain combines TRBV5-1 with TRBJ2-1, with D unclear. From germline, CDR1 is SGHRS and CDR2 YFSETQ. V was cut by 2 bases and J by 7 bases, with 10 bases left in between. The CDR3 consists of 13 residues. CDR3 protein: CASSLRPTNEQFF. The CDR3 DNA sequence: TGCGCCAGCAGCTTAAGACCGACTAATGAGCAGTTCTTC.

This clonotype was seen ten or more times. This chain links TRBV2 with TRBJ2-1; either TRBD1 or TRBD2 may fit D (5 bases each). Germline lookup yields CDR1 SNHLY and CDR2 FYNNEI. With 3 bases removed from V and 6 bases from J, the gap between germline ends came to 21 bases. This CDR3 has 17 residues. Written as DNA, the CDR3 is TGTGCCAGCAGTGACCCTTCAGCCCCGGGACCCGGCAATGAGCAGTTCTTC. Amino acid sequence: CASSDPSAPGPGNEQFF.

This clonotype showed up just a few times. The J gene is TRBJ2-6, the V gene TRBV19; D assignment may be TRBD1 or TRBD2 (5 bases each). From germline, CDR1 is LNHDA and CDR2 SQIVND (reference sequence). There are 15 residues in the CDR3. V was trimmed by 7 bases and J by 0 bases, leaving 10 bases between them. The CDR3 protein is CASKGTLSGANVLTF. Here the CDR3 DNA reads TGTGCCAGTAAGGGGACCCTCTCTGGGGCCAACGTCCTGACTTTC.